This T cell receptor (beta chain) was retrieved from a study of cytomegalovirus exposure and HLA in healthy donors. Looking at the study overall: Samples from HLA-typed donors yielded approximately 80 million unique TCRs in an early data release. Regarding the study as a whole: A missense variant in DCLRE1C was later tied to TCR beta V- and J-gene trimming. Certain sequence variants were highly shared and formed a cluster, and this cluster was likely a sequencing artifact. By HLA locus, TCR association rates varied in a later analysis, with DRB1 showing the most and HLA-C the fewest.

It was with 60 Vbeta and 13 Jbeta primers that the PCR ran. Assay: immunoSEQ multiplex PCR; the TCRdb copy retains only in-frame clones and omits some. The table has around 90,000 clones, 62% seen once; the top ten hold approximately 5%. This clone was counted only a few times. The antigen is unknown. The germline gives CDR1 SNHLY, CDR2 FYNNEI. Trimming removed 8 bases at V and 1 base at J, with 8 bases between. The CDR3 runs to 12 residues. V and J are TRBV2 and TRBJ1-1, with TRBD1 as a possible D gene (6 bases). The sample was PBMCs. The receptor was isolated from a woman in her 30s in good health and CMV-seropositive. CDR3 in DNA: TGTGCCAGCGCAGGGGCGAACACTGAAGCTTTCTTT. Its protein is CASAGANTEAFF.